Included here is one T cell receptor beta chain sequence, with context. TCRdb keeps only in-frame clones here, not all; method: immunoSEQ multiplex PCR. Seen here are roughly 1 million clones, about 70% observed once, and the top ten hold around 1.5%. This entry belongs to a study of shared clonotypes between healthy human individuals. The J segment lost 8 bases and the V segment lost 3 bases, leaving 12 bases of the junction unmatched. The CDR3 spans 16 residues. CDR1 and CDR2 from the germline V gene are MNHNS and SASEGT. The sequencing sample was made of memory CD4+ T cells sorted from blood. As to subset: CD45RA-negative fraction. The V call is TRBV6-1, the J call TRBJ1-1; 10 nucleotides match TRBD1. The TCR was taken from a man between 18 and 35 years old in good health. CDR3 loop: CASSDGARTGGDEAFF. The DNA of the CDR3 is TGTGCCAGCAGTGACGGGGCTCGGACAGGGGGGGACGAAGCTTTCTTT.